This T cell receptor beta chain derives from a study of spatial heterogeneity in lung cancer. The sample's time point: sample taken at primary tumor resection. The donor group consisted of roughly 76 patients who had untreated, early-stage non-small cell lung cancer. The germline CDR1 and CDR2 sequences are MNHNY and SVGAGI (reference sequence). The CDR3 contains 13 residues. V lost 4 bases and J lost 7; bases outside the gene matches: 3. This clonotype occurred many times. Its antigen is unidentified. Points from the study as a whole: Estimation of coverage gave values of approximately 7% for alpha and approximately 13% for beta chains in tumor T cells. Tumor mutation counts were tracked by expanded intratumoral alpha and beta TCR counts.

Every molecule of TCR cDNA had its own unique molecular identifier. TCRdb reanalysed the 5' RACE reads using MiXCR and keeps one entry per CDR3 protein. The sample holds 17,000 or so distinct CDR3 sequences; less than 7.5% are singletons and the top ten take 6.8%. The sequence derives from a male donor with early-stage non-small cell lung cancer. The chain is built from TRBV6-6 and TRBJ1-5; 8 bases are shared with TRBD1. The specimen was lung tumor tissue, collected at surgery. The CDR3 DNA reads TGTGCCAGCAGTTTCGGACAGGGACAGCCCCAGCATTTT. Its protein is CASSFGQGQPQHF.